A selection of T cell receptor beta chains follows, all from one sample in a study of long-term antiretroviral therapy in people with HIV. Data came from immunoSEQ multiplex PCR; TCRdb stores just in-frame clones and leaves some out. The sample records 20,000 to 30,000 clones, around 81% being singletons. Sample: unsorted PBMCs, taken at the start of antiretroviral therapy, before treatment. The receptors here all came from a woman aged 18-29 years with HIV. Both conserved end residues are part of each CDR3. A D gene is named only where the DNA matches it firmly. Clone size is stated in some rows and not others, as once, few, many or a class when expanded.

D | J | V | size | DNA | CDR3
. | TRBJ2-2 | TRBV4-2 | . | TGTGCCAGCAGCCAAGGGCTGAACACCGGGGAGCTGTTTTTT | CASSQGLNTGELFF
. | TRBJ1-4 | TRBV9 | . | TGTGCCAGCAGCGTATACGGCAACACGGACGAAAAACTGTTTTTT | CASSVYGNTDEKLFF
. | TRBJ2-7 | TRBV30 | . | TGTGCCTGGGGCCCACGGGTCAAATACGAGCAGTACTTC | CAWGPRVKYEQYF
. | TRBJ2-7 | TRBV9 | . | TGTGCCAGCAGCGTAGACCAGGGGAGGGCCTACGAGCAGTACTTC | CASSVDQGRAYEQYF
. | TRBJ1-2 | TRBV6-5 | . | TGTGCCAGCAGTTACGAAAGGGCAGGTGGCTACACCTTC | CASSYERAGGYTF
. | TRBJ2-3 | TRBV5-1 | . | TGCGCCAGCAGCTTGTGGTCAGCAGATACGCAGTATTTT | CASSLWSADTQYF
. | TRBJ1-2 | TRBV5-1 | . | TGCGCCAGCAGCTTGATCGCGGGGGACTATGGCTACACCTTC | CASSLIAGDYGYTF
. | TRBJ2-5 | TRBV7-6 | medium-sized | TGTGCCAGCAGCTTAGAAGGGGGACACCTCTTGTCAGAGACCCAGTACTTC | CASSLEGGHLLSETQYF
TRBD1 | TRBJ1-2 | TRBV5-5 | . | TGTGCCAGCAGCTTGTACCGGGACAGGGGAGACACCTTC | CASSLYRDRGDTF
TRBD2 | TRBJ2-5 | TRBV7-6 | . | TGTGCCAGCAGGGAACTAGGGGAGGGGTGGCAAGAGACCCAGTACTTC | CASRELGEGWQETQYF
TRBD1 | TRBJ2-1 | TRBV6-6 | . | TGTGCCAGCGGGCAAGGGACAGGCTCCTACAATGAGCAGTTCTTC | CASGQGTGSYNEQFF
TRBD1 | TRBJ2-7 | TRBV6-1 | once | TGTGCCAGCAGCCGGGACAGGTCCTACGAGCAGTACTTC | CASSRDRSYEQYF
. | TRBJ1-1 | TRBV13 | . | TGTGCCAGCAGCGCCGCGACAGGTAACACTGAAGCTTTCTTT | CASSAATGNTEAFF
. | TRBJ1-1 | TRBV9 | . | TGTGCCAGCAGCGTACAGGGTGTTGGCACTGAAGCTTTCTTT | CASSVQGVGTEAFF
. | TRBJ2-7 | TRBV14 | few | TGTGCCAGCAGCCAAGTTGGGCTAGCTGCCGAGCAGTACTTC | CASSQVGLAAEQYF
TRBD1 | TRBJ2-7 | TRBV6-6 | . | TGTGCCAGCAGTGGGACGACAGGGGCCGAGCAGTACTTC | CASSGTTGAEQYF
. | TRBJ1-1 | TRBV28 | . | TGTGCCAGCGGAGTGAACACTGAAGCTTTCTTT | CASGVNTEAFF